This TCR beta chain appears in the sequencing data of a study of T cells after yellow fever vaccination. Study-wide background: Some fractions had low cell numbers, and these were prepared with SMART-Seq v4 Ultra Low Input.

Study outcomes and limitations: Highly abundant clonotypes carried over from the bulk population could end up in FACS-sorted repertoires as contaminants. Re-detected after boosting: most primary clones, about 95% of CD4 and about 85% of CD8. Only a minor proportion of clonotypes was detected across both CD4 and CD8 compartments.

MiXCR, run by TCRdb on the 5' RACE reads, gives a single entry per CDR3 protein. Here the sample spans 200,000 to 300,000 distinct CDR3 sequences, 6.9% being singletons. This clonotype has ten or more counts. As yet, its antigen is unknown. The sequence was collected from a man aged 25-45 years who received the YFV17D yellow fever vaccine. This material consisted of CD4+ T cells sorted from PBMCs, taken 15 days after the yellow fever booster vaccination.

CDR3: CASSLFLGKQDTQYF. CDR3 bases: TGTGCCAGCAGTTTATTTCTAGGGAAGCAAGATACGCAGTATTTT. This chain links TRBV27 with TRBJ2-3, with no clear D. This CDR3 spans 15 amino acids. The V end was cut by 1 base, the J end by 5 bases, with 13 bases between. From germline, CDR1 is MNHEY and CDR2 SMNVEV (reference sequence).